This entry concerns a single T cell receptor beta chain. The record originates from a study of blood T cell repertoires in COVID-19. Study information: Some COVID-19 samples were acute and others convalescent; all came from the United States, Italy and Spain.

The CDR3 sequence is 13 residues long. In the original workflow: Estimation of nucleated cell counts was performed using reference gene primer amplification. The data were produced by immunoSEQ multiplex PCR, yet TCRdb's version contains in-frame clones alone and is incomplete. V, J and clone size reflect that table, while D and trimming were determined from the DNA. The data contain some 40,000 clones, approximately 82% of them singletons. Sequencing used peripheral blood. This sequence joins TRBV12-1 and TRBJ2-1; the table's D call of TRBD2 was not tested on the DNA. TRBV12-1 is a pseudogene. The TCR originated in a woman older than 75 with acute or convalescent COVID-19. CDR3 region: CASSFGLAPEQFF. DNA of the CDR3: TGTGCCAGCAGCTTTGGCCTAGCGCCTGAGCAGTTCTTC.